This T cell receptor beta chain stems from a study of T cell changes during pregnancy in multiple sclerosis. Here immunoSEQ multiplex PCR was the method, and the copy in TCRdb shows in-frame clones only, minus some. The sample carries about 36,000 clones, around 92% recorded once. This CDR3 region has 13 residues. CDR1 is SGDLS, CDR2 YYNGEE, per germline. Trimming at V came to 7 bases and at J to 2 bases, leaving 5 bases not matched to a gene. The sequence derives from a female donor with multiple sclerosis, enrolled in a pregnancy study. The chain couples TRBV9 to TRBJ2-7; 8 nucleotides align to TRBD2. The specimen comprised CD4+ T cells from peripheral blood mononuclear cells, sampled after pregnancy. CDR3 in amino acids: CASGRSGAYEQYF. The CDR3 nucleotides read TGTGCCAGCGGACGTAGCGGGGCCTACGAGCAGTACTTC.